Below, 20 T cell receptor beta chains from the same sample are listed, as sequenced in a study of T cell responses to AZD1222 COVID-19 vaccine. Assay used: immunoSEQ multiplex PCR; TCRdb lists only in-frame clones, some missing. The sample contains more than 100,000 clones, 92% of which appear only once. The sample here was peripheral blood, taken on day 0 of AZD1222 vaccination. These receptors came from an adult in good health.

This chain connects TRBV4-1 to TRBJ2-1, with TRBD1 matching over 7 bases. This CDR3 is built from 17 residues. J lost 2 bases, V lost 0 bases, and 7 bases had no gene match. Germline CDR1 and CDR2: MGHRA and YSYEKL. In nucleotides, the CDR3 is TGCGCCAGCAGCCAAGAAAGTGGGGACAGCCCCTACAATGAGCAGTTCTTC. Its protein product is CASSQESGDSPYNEQFF.

This clone was counted only a few times. The chain has TRBV4-1 and TRBJ1-5; possible D gene TRBD1, 5 bases. Trimming took 1 base from V and 5 from J, leaving 9 bases between them. The CDR3 totals 14 residues. CDR1 is MGHRA and CDR2 is YSYEKL in the germline V gene. The CDR3 loop reads CASSQGTRDQPQHF. The DNA for the CDR3 is TGCGCCAGCAGCCAAGGGACAAGGGATCAGCCCCAGCATTTT.

The chain combines TRBV3-1 (or the pseudogene TRBV3-2) with TRBJ1-1; D remains unclear. The V gene lost 1 base and the J gene lost 4 bases, with 10 bases spanning the gap. This CDR3 has 14 amino acids. Germline CDR1 reads LGHDT; CDR2 reads YNNKEL (reference sequence). CDR3 nucleotide sequence: TGTGCCAGCAGCCAAGTTGACTTGTCCACTGAAGCTTTCTTT. Its protein product is CASSQVDLSTEAFF.

This clone appeared a single time. Compared with germline, one end of the junction differs, possibly owing to a read error. The V and J genes are TRBV20-1 and TRBJ2-5, with D uncertain. Germline CDR1 DFQATT, CDR2 SNEGSKA (reference sequence). This CDR3 is 11 amino acids long. CDR3 DNA sequence: TGCAGTGCCAGAGAACGAGAGACCCAGTACTTC. As protein: CSARERETQYF.

The rearrangement links TRBV18 to TRBJ2-1; 8 nucleotides match TRBD2. This CDR3 comprises 14 residues. Trimming removed 3 bases from V and 9 bases from J; junction bases left unmatched: 7. The V gene's germline CDR1 is KGHSH and CDR2 LQKENI. The CDR3 nucleotides read TGTGCCAGCTCACCGCTCGGGGGGGAGTCTGAGCAGTTCTTC. It is translated as CASSPLGGESEQFF. The whole variable domain, remainder taken from reference TRBV18 and TRBJ2-1, is NAGVMQNPRHLVRRRGQEARLRCSPMKGHSHVYWYRQLPEEGLKFMVYLQKENIIDESGMPKERFSAEFPKEGPSILRIQQVVRGDSAAYFCASSPLGGESEQFFGPGTRLTVL.

The rearrangement joins TRBV7-8 to TRBJ2-7; D is unclear. Trimming removed 1 base from V and 0 bases from J, with 7 bases in between. Germline loops: CDR1 SGHVS, CDR2 FQNEAQ. The CDR3 spans 14 residues. The CDR3 loop reads CASSLVAASYEQYF. The DNA for the CDR3 is TGTGCCAGCAGCTTAGTTGCAGCCTCCTACGAGCAGTACTTC.

This clone was detected once. This CDR3 is CASSLSPGTAYEQYF. The CDR3 DNA reads as TGTGCCAGCAGTTTATCACCCGGGACAGCCTACGAGCAGTACTTC. The chain employs TRBV27 and TRBJ2-7; TRBD1 agrees at 7 bases. The junction had 4 bases not matched to a gene; V was cut back by 0 bases and J by 2 bases. The CDR3 has 15 amino acids. Germline V gene lookup returns CDR1 MNHEY and CDR2 SMNVEV (reference sequence).

The rearrangement links TRBV3-1 (or the pseudogene TRBV3-2) to TRBJ1-5, with 11 nucleotides matching TRBD1. The CDR3 covers 15 residues. Germline lookup yields CDR1 LGHDT and CDR2 YNNKEL (reference sequence). V trimming: 1 base; J trimming: 6 bases; junction bases outside the gene matches: 2. The CDR3 loop reads CASSQGTGGGQPQHF. CDR3 DNA sequence: TGTGCCAGCAGCCAAGGGACAGGGGGCGGTCAGCCCCAGCATTTT.

This chain links TRBV4-1 with TRBJ2-1; 8 bases fit TRBD2. The CDR3 contains 17 residues. CDR1 and CDR2 from the germline V gene are MGHRA and YSYEKL. V lost 0 bases and J lost 5; bases outside the gene matches: 9. The CDR3 sequence is CASSQDMRTSTNNEQFF. CDR3 DNA: TGCGCCAGCAGCCAAGATATGCGGACTAGCACGAACAATGAGCAGTTCTTC.

The sample holds one count of this clone. V usage is TRBV28 and J usage is TRBJ1-5; 7 bases line up with TRBD1. There are 15 residues in the CDR3. V lost 6 bases, J lost 3 bases, and 8 bases stayed unmatched. From germline, CDR1 is MDHEN and CDR2 SYDVKM. CDR3 loop: CASSSPGQFNQPQHF. The CDR3 DNA sequence: TGTGCCAGCAGCTCGCCGGGACAGTTCAATCAGCCCCAGCATTTT.

The chain links TRBV9 to TRBJ2-3, with D perhaps assigned TRBD1 or TRBD2 (6 bases each). The CDR3 is made up of 15 amino acids. The V gene's germline CDR1 is SGDLS and CDR2 YYNGEE. Trimming left V 6 bases short and J 0 bases short, with 14 bases between. Here the CDR3 reads CASTSSGASTDTQYF. CDR3 in DNA: TGTGCCAGCACCTCGTCGGGGGCCAGCACAGATACGCAGTATTTT.

The V call is TRBV7-6, the J call TRBJ2-2; D not certain. The ends were cut back, 5 bases at V and 0 bases at J, with 1 base in the middle. CDR1 is SGHVS, CDR2 FNYEAQ, per germline. CDR3 length: 12 amino acids. The CDR3 coding sequence is TGTGCCAGCAGCCCGAACACCGGGGAGCTGTTTTTT. Translated: CASSPNTGELFF.

This rearrangement joins TRBV30 to TRBJ2-3; D not resolved. The germline V and J ends were trimmed by 3 bases and 0 bases, with 4 bases remaining between them. CDR3 length: 12 amino acids. Germline lookup yields CDR1 GTSNPN and CDR2 SVGIG (reference sequence). For the CDR3, the DNA is TGTGCCTGGAGAGGAAGCACAGATACGCAGTATTTT. Amino acids: CAWRGSTDTQYF. Full variable domain (remainder filled in from reference TRBV30 and TRBJ2-3): SQTIHQWPATLVQPVGSPLSLECTVEGTSNPNLYWYRQAAGRGLQLLFYSVGIGQISSEVPQNLSASRPQDRQFILSSKKLLLSDSGFYLCAWRGSTDTQYFGPGTRLTVL.

The chain employs TRBV21-1 and TRBJ1-2; the tabulated D call, TRBD1, remains unverified against the DNA. TRBV21-1 is a known pseudogene. This CDR3 has 14 amino acids. CDR3 nucleotide sequence: TGTGCCAGCAGCAAGAAACAGGGGCGGAATGGCTACACCTTC. This translates into CASSKKQGRNGYTF.

The chain links TRBV7-9 to TRBJ2-1; D is uncertain. The germline V and J ends were trimmed by 4 bases and 5 bases, with 12 bases remaining between them. Germline values: CDR1 SEHNR, CDR2 FQNEAQ (reference sequence). This CDR3 has 14 amino acids. This CDR3 is CASSWLGADNEQFF. DNA for the CDR3: TGTGCCAGCAGCTGGCTTGGAGCCGACAATGAGCAGTTCTTC.

The rearrangement links TRBV29-1 to TRBJ2-7; no definite D call. The V gene lost 1 base and the J gene lost 1 base, with 11 bases spanning the gap. The germline gives CDR1 SQVTM, CDR2 ANQGSEA. The CDR3 totals 14 residues. CDR3 nucleotide sequence: TGCAGCGTTGAAGGGAACGGCCGATCCTACGAGCAGTACTTC. As protein: CSVEGNGRSYEQYF.

The CDR3 sequence is CAWSPSTGRNYGYTF. Written as DNA, the CDR3 is TGTGCCTGGAGCCCCTCGACAGGGCGTAACTATGGCTACACCTTC. The V gene is TRBV30, the J gene TRBJ1-2; 7 bases agree with TRBD1. The germline V gene has CDR1 GTSNPN and CDR2 SVGIG (reference sequence). The CDR3 sequence is 15 residues long. Trimming at V came to 3 bases and at J to 1 base, leaving 8 bases not matched to a gene.

The J gene is TRBJ2-2, the V gene TRBV2, with TRBD2 matching 10 bases. The V gene end was trimmed by 3 bases and the J gene end by 0 bases; junction bases not matched to a gene: 10. The CDR3 contains 19 residues. Germline lookup yields CDR1 SNHLY and CDR2 FYNNEI. CDR3 residues: CASSDRGAGGFSNTGELFF. In nucleotides, the CDR3 is TGTGCCAGCAGTGACAGGGGAGCGGGAGGGTTCTCGAACACCGGGGAGCTGTTTTTT.

V and J are TRBV2 and TRBJ1-4; 9 bases agree with TRBD1. Germline V gene sequence: CDR1 SNHLY, CDR2 FYNNEI. The CDR3 loop spans 17 amino acids. With V trimmed by 4 bases and J by 2 bases, 8 bases remained unmatched. CDR3 region: CASSVGTGLSTNEKLFF. Written as DNA, the CDR3 is TGTGCCAGCAGTGTTGGGACAGGGTTGTCCACTAATGAAAAACTGTTTTTT.

The chain combines TRBV3-1 (or the pseudogene TRBV3-2) with TRBJ2-3; D possibly uses TRBD1 or TRBD2 (5 bases each). CDR3 length: 17 amino acids. V was cut by 3 bases and J by 4 bases, with 20 bases left in between. Germline CDR1 LGHDT, CDR2 YNNKEL (reference sequence). DNA for the CDR3: TGTGCCAGCAGCCACGGCAGGGTGGCCCTGAGGGCAGATACGCAGTATTTT. Residues: CASSHGRVALRADTQYF.